This T cell receptor (beta chain) came from a study of long-term antiretroviral therapy in people with HIV. Study results and limitations: Pre-ART clonal expansions dominated every time point's repertoire. Despite increasing after ART, diversity remained lower than that of transplant donor controls.

HIV-positive participants all received treatment in the United States. This clone was seen only once. Antigen unknown. Different DNA sequences within this sample yield the same CDR3. Researchers ran immunoSEQ v3.0 at survey level. Produced via immunoSEQ multiplex PCR; TCRdb's table is partial and in-frame only. The table has tens of thousands of clones, around 84% seen once. The CDR3 sequence is 13 residues long. Germline CDR1 reads SQVTM; CDR2 reads ANQGSEA. The V and J ends lost 7 bases and 2 bases, in that order; junction bases with no gene match: 7. The rearrangement uses TRBV29-1 and TRBJ2-5, with TRBD1 matching 7 bases. Sample: unsorted PBMCs, taken roughly 2.9 years before starting antiretroviral therapy. The receptor's source is a young woman with HIV. This CDR3 reads CSARGGQQETQYF. CDR3 DNA: TGCAGCGCCCGAGGGGGACAGCAAGAGACCCAGTACTTC.